This passage covers 32 T cell receptor beta chains from one sample sequenced in a study of shared clonotypes between healthy human individuals. Clones were read by immunoSEQ multiplex PCR, and TCRdb kept only the in-frame ones, dropping some. The sample holds some 1.5 million clones, 95% to 99% seen once. The specimen was naive CD4+ T cells sorted from blood. The subset: CD45RA+ positively selected. These receptors were collected from a man aged 25-45 years in good health.

The rearrangement joins TRBV7-2 to TRBJ1-5, with D unclear. This CDR3 is 14 amino acids long. V was pared by 3 bases and J by 1 base, with 7 bases between. Germline V lookup: CDR1 SGHTA, CDR2 FQGNSA. CDR3 DNA sequence: TGTGCCAGCAGCTTTCCCAGGAGCAATCAGCCCCAGCATTTT. Its protein product is CASSFPRSNQPQHF. Drawing the rest from reference TRBV7-2 and TRBJ1-5, the complete variable domain is GAGVSQSPSNKVTEKGKDVELRCDPISGHTALYWYRQSLGQGLEFLIYFQGNSAPDKSGLPSDRFSAERTGGSVSTLTIQRTQQEDSAVYLCASSFPRSNQPQHFGDGTRLSIL.

The chain is built from TRBV28 and TRBJ2-7; D perhaps matches TRBD2 (6 bases). Germline V gene sequence: CDR1 MDHEN, CDR2 SYDVKM. V lost 6 bases and J lost 2, with 14 bases in between. CDR3 length equals 14 residues. The CDR3: CASSLGLPPYEQYF. CDR3 nucleotides: TGTGCCAGCAGCCTTGGACTACCGCCCTACGAGCAGTACTTC.

This clone came up once. This chain joins TRBV5-1 and TRBJ1-1; D ambiguous. The CDR3 runs to 14 residues. Germline CDR1 SGHRS, CDR2 YFSETQ. Trimming took off 0 bases at V and 1 base at J, with 7 bases between the two ends. This CDR3 reads CASSLESGNTEAFF. The DNA of the CDR3 is TGCGCCAGCAGCTTGGAGTCGGGGAACACTGAAGCTTTCTTT.

This sequence joins TRBV10-3 and TRBJ2-5, with a weak D call TRBD1 (6 bases). CDR1 and CDR2 from the germline V gene are ENHRY and SYGVKD. This CDR3 contains 15 residues. V shed 3 bases and J shed 4 bases, with 15 bases lying between them. For the CDR3, the DNA is TGTGCCATCAGTGAAAGGACAGAGCCTCCAGAGACCCAGTACTTC. It specifies CAISERTEPPETQYF.

J is TRBJ2-7 and V is TRBV14; a possible D gene is TRBD2 (5 bases). V dropped 0 bases and J dropped 7 bases, with 13 bases sitting between them. CDR1 and CDR2 from the germline V gene are SGHDN and FVKESK. The CDR3 covers 14 residues. CDR3 residues: CASSQDPRVGEQYF. The CDR3 bases are TGTGCCAGCAGCCAAGATCCGAGGGTGGGGGAGCAGTACTTC.

The rearrangement joins TRBV7-3 to TRBJ2-7; D is ambiguous. The CDR3 is 13 residues long. Trimming stripped 5 bases from V and 0 bases from J, with 8 bases between. The germline CDR1 and CDR2 sequences are SGHTA and FQGTGA. The CDR3 DNA sequence: TGTGCCAGCAGCAGGAGCACCTCCTACGAGCAGTACTTC. Translation gives CASSRSTSYEQYF.

In this sample, this clone turned up once. The chain carries TRBV5-5 and TRBJ1-3; D unclear. V was clipped by 2 bases and J by 0 bases, with 12 bases between them. This CDR3 is 16 amino acids long. The germline V gene encodes CDR1 SGHKS and CDR2 YYEKEE (reference sequence). The CDR3 region has the DNA TGTGCCAGCAGCTTAATCGACGGTCGCTCTGGAAACACCATATATTTT. As protein: CASSLIDGRSGNTIYF.

J is TRBJ2-1 and V is TRBV4-2, with 8 positions matching TRBD2. The trim removed 4 bases at V and 4 bases at J, leaving 6 bases unmatched. Germline CDR1 and CDR2: LGHNA and YNFKEQ. The CDR3 is made up of 15 amino acids. CDR3 amino acids: CASSRQRELYNEQFF. The DNA of the CDR3 is TGTGCCAGCAGCCGACAGCGGGAGCTTTACAATGAGCAGTTCTTC.

J is TRBJ2-3 and V is TRBV6-5; the D is unclear. With 6 bases removed from V and 2 bases from J, the gap between germline ends came to 9 bases. Germline assignment: CDR1 MNHEY and CDR2 SVGAGI. The CDR3 covers 13 residues. The CDR3 loop reads CASSRRFTDTQYF. DNA for the CDR3: TGTGCCAGCAGCAGAAGGTTCACAGATACGCAGTATTTT.

The chain has TRBV5-1 and TRBJ2-1, with 7 positions matching TRBD2. Unmatched junction bases numbered 17, after V lost 1 base and J lost 7 bases. CDR1 and CDR2 from the germline V gene are SGHRS and YFSETQ. The CDR3 spans 18 residues. The CDR3 sequence: CASSLMGNAGTGGNEQFF. CDR3 coding DNA: TGCGCCAGCAGCTTGATGGGTAACGCGGGGACCGGGGGGAATGAGCAGTTCTTC.

CDR3 residues: CASSGGPATNEKLFF. As DNA, the CDR3 is TGTGCCAGCAGCGGTGGGCCCGCAACTAATGAAAAACTGTTTTTT. The chain carries TRBV9 and TRBJ1-4, with D unclear. Trimming removed 3 bases at V and 0 bases at J, with 9 bases between. Per germline, CDR1 SGDLS and CDR2 YYNGEE. The CDR3 runs to 15 residues.

This chain links TRBV11-3 with TRBJ2-1; D is unresolved. CDR3 length: 15 residues. In germline, CDR1 is SGHNT, CDR2 YENEEA. V gave up 2 bases and J gave up 0 bases, with 8 bases separating them. The CDR3 protein is CASSLSQPSYNEQFF. The CDR3 DNA reads TGTGCCAGCAGCTTAAGCCAGCCCTCCTACAATGAGCAGTTCTTC.

J is TRBJ2-1 and V is TRBV10-3; TRBD2 agrees at 14 bases. J gave up 8 bases and V 6 bases, and 3 bases lay outside the gene matches. CDR3 size: 14 residues. Germline values: CDR1 ENHRY, CDR2 SYGVKD. The CDR3 nucleotides are TGTGCCATCAGAGCGGGACTAGCGGGAGATGAGCAGTTCTTC. Translated: CAIRAGLAGDEQFF.

The chain links TRBV11-2 to TRBJ2-1, with TRBD2 identical over 7 bases. Looked up from germline, CDR1 is SGHAT and CDR2 is FQNNGV. The J segment lost 7 bases and the V segment lost 3 bases, leaving 3 bases of the junction unmatched. This CDR3 has 13 amino acids. CDR3 residues: CASSFEGGNEQFF. Here the CDR3 DNA reads TGTGCCAGCAGCTTCGAGGGAGGGAATGAGCAGTTCTTC. Full variable domain (rest looked up from reference TRBV11-2 and TRBJ2-1): EAGVAQSPRYKIIEKRQSVAFWCNPISGHATLYWYQQILGQGPKLLIQFQNNGVVDDSQLPKDRFSAERLKGVDSTLKIQPAKLEDSAVYLCASSFEGGNEQFFGPGTRLTVL.

This chain links TRBV2 with TRBJ2-2; D remains unclear. The CDR3 extends over 12 amino acids. CDR1 is SNHLY, CDR2 FYNNEI, per germline. The V end was cut by 8 bases, the J end by 1 base, with 5 bases between. CDR3 in amino acids: CASGKNTGELFF. Here the CDR3 DNA reads TGTGCCAGCGGCAAGAACACCGGGGAGCTGTTTTTT.

This CDR3 reads CASSPKWQPYGYTF. The CDR3 DNA follows: TGTGCCAGCAGCCCCAAGTGGCAGCCCTATGGCTACACCTTC. V and J are TRBV6-5 and TRBJ1-2; D is undetermined. This CDR3 is built from 14 residues. V dropped 6 bases and J dropped 4 bases, with 15 bases sitting between them. Per germline, CDR1 MNHEY and CDR2 SVGAGI.

CDR3 DNA sequence: TGTGCCATCAGTGCGGGACTCCATGAAGCTTTCTTT. Its protein is CAISAGLHEAFF. The chain employs TRBV10-3 and TRBJ1-1, with D perhaps matching TRBD1 (5 bases). This CDR3 region has 12 residues. Germline CDR1 reads ENHRY; CDR2 reads SYGVKD. V lost 4 bases and J 7 bases, leaving 10 bases between the germline ends.

The chain links TRBV19 to TRBJ1-5; 7 bases agree with TRBD1. Germline CDR1 LNHDA, CDR2 SQIVND (reference sequence). The length of the CDR3 is 15 residues. The V and J ends lost 6 bases and 3 bases, in that order; junction bases with no gene match: 8. The CDR3 DNA reads as TGTGCCAGTAGACAGCTAGGGGGCATCAATCAGCCCCAGCATTTT. Protein product: CASRQLGGINQPQHF.

J is TRBJ2-1 and V is TRBV9, with D uncertain. Germline CDR1 reads SGDLS; CDR2 reads YYNGEE. The CDR3 has 14 amino acids. With 3 bases removed from V and 0 bases from J, the gap between germline ends came to 7 bases. The CDR3 here is CASSGGFSYNEQFF. The CDR3 nucleotides are TGTGCCAGCAGCGGTGGGTTCTCCTACAATGAGCAGTTCTTC.

The rearrangement links TRBV25-1 to TRBJ2-1; 10 bases map to TRBD2. V shed 4 bases, J shed 4 bases, and the junction held 10 bases outside the gene matches. Germline CDR1 MGHDK, CDR2 SYGVNS. This CDR3 is 17 amino acids long. The CDR3 reads CASSGLSGLADYNEQFF. The CDR3 nucleotides read TGTGCCAGCAGTGGCCTTAGTGGACTAGCGGATTACAATGAGCAGTTCTTC.

Concerning this clone itself: This sample also contains other DNA sequences that code for the same CDR3. This chain uses TRBV19 with TRBJ2-1, with 7 positions matching TRBD1. V lost 3 bases, J lost 4 bases, and 6 bases stayed unmatched. The CDR3 loop spans 15 amino acids. Germline values: CDR1 LNHDA, CDR2 SQIVND (reference sequence). The CDR3 sequence is CASSIRGGLYNEQFF. The CDR3, as DNA: TGTGCCAGTAGTATCAGAGGGGGCCTATACAATGAGCAGTTCTTC.

CDR3 DNA: TGTGCCAGCAGTCTGACTAGCGGCCCGTCCCAGTATTTT. Protein: CASSLTSGPSQYF. The chain employs TRBV27 and TRBJ2-3; the match to TRBD2 covers 9 bases. CDR1 is MNHEY and CDR2 is SMNVEV in the germline V gene (reference sequence). Trimming at V came to 5 bases and at J to 12 bases, leaving 9 bases not matched to a gene. The CDR3 covers 13 residues.

The V call is TRBV7-2, the J call TRBJ1-2, with D possibly matching TRBD1 (6 bases). This CDR3 is built from 14 residues. Trimming cost V 5 bases and J 5 bases, with 15 bases left between them. Looked up from germline, CDR1 is SGHTA and CDR2 is FQGNSA. CDR3 DNA sequence: TGTGCCAGCAGCCCAGGAGGACAGCCTTATGGCTACACCTTC. This encodes CASSPGGQPYGYTF. The full variable domain, in which reference TRBV7-2 and TRBJ1-2 provide the parts outside the CDR3, is GAGVSQSPSNKVTEKGKDVELRCDPISGHTALYWYRQSLGQGLEFLIYFQGNSAPDKSGLPSDRFSAERTGGSVSTLTIQRTQQEDSAVYLCASSPGGQPYGYTFGSGTRLTVV.

The V gene is TRBV29-1, the J gene TRBJ1-2; D might be TRBD1 (5 bases). Germline V CDR1 and CDR2: SQVTM, ANQGSEA. V dropped 4 bases and J dropped 8 bases, with 11 bases sitting between them. CDR3 length equals 11 residues. Here the CDR3 reads CSVGSGFGYTF. CDR3 DNA sequence: TGCAGCGTTGGGTCAGGGTTCGGCTACACCTTC.

Comments on this clone: Other DNA variants within this sample encode the same CDR3. The J gene is TRBJ2-7, the V gene TRBV5-5; no firm D call. V was cut by 0 bases and J by 4 bases, with 5 bases left in between. Germline V gene sequence: CDR1 SGHKS, CDR2 YYEKEE (reference sequence). The CDR3 is 12 residues long. CDR3 sequence reads: CASSLALYEQYF. The CDR3, as DNA: TGTGCCAGCAGCTTGGCGCTGTACGAGCAGTACTTC. Using reference TRBV5-5 and TRBJ2-7 for the parts outside the CDR3, the full variable domain is DAGVTQSPTHLIKTRGQQVTLRCSPISGHKSVSWYQQVLGQGPQFIFQYYEKEERGRGNFPDRFSARQFPNYSSELNVNALLLGDSALYLCASSLALYEQYFGPGTRLTVT.

CDR3 bases: TGTGCCAGCAGGGGGACCATAATGGGGGAAAAACTGTTTTTT. It encodes CASRGTIMGEKLFF. This rearrangement joins TRBV6-6 to TRBJ1-4; maybe TRBD1 (5 bases). Germline V gene lookup returns CDR1 MNHNY and CDR2 SVGAGI (reference sequence). The V end was cut by 6 bases, the J end by 8 bases, with 16 bases between. This CDR3 is 14 amino acids long.

The chain is built from TRBV6-5 and TRBJ1-2, with 8 bases lining up with TRBD1. Trimming removed 3 bases from V and 4 bases from J; junction bases left unmatched: 10. Germline V gene sequence: CDR1 MNHEY, CDR2 SVGAGI. CDR3 size: 16 residues. CDR3 residues: CASSYLDRVNSYGYTF. CDR3 bases: TGTGCCAGCAGTTATCTGGACAGGGTGAATTCCTATGGCTACACCTTC.

This chain joins TRBV28 and TRBJ2-5; 7 bases match TRBD1. Trimming cost V 5 bases and J 5 bases; bases outside gene matches: 8. The germline V gene has CDR1 MDHEN and CDR2 SYDVKM. The CDR3 totals 14 residues. The CDR3 DNA sequence: TGTGCCAGCAGTAGAGGGACAGTGATCGAGACCCAGTACTTC. This encodes CASSRGTVIETQYF.

This clone was picked up one time. The chain joins TRBV28 to TRBJ1-5; no reliable D call. The V end lost 2 bases, the J end lost 0 bases, and 14 bases lay between the germline ends. CDR1 MDHEN and CDR2 SYDVKM come from the germline V gene. The CDR3 spans 17 residues. The CDR3 reads CASSLSWTQDSNQPQHF. DNA for the CDR3: TGTGCCAGCAGTTTAAGTTGGACTCAAGATAGCAATCAGCCCCAGCATTTT.

The gene calls are TRBV19 and TRBJ1-1; D is perhaps TRBD1 (5 bases). Per germline, CDR1 LNHDA and CDR2 SQIVND (reference sequence). This CDR3 has 11 residues. V was pared by 8 bases and J by 4 bases, with 8 bases between. Here the CDR3 DNA reads TGTGCCAGTGGGGCTCTCACTGAAGCTTTCTTT. It encodes CASGALTEAFF.

Remarks on this clone: Other DNA sequences in the same sample also yield this CDR3. V and J are TRBV28 and TRBJ1-3; tentative D call: TRBD1 (5 bases). CDR1 and CDR2 (germline): MDHEN, SYDVKM. Trimming took 2 bases from V and 1 from J, leaving 6 bases between them. CDR3 length: 14 residues. CDR3: CASSLGGSGNTIYF. CDR3 nucleotides: TGTGCCAGCAGTTTAGGGGGGTCTGGAAACACCATATATTTT.

The rearrangement joins TRBV9 to TRBJ2-7; possible D gene TRBD2, 6 bases. The length of the CDR3 is 15 residues. Germline V gives CDR1 SGDLS, CDR2 YYNGEE. The ends were cut back, 1 base at V and 4 bases at J, with 15 bases in the middle. CDR3 protein: CASSVSYGGMYEQYF. DNA of the CDR3: TGTGCCAGCAGCGTATCTTACGGCGGGATGTACGAGCAGTACTTC.